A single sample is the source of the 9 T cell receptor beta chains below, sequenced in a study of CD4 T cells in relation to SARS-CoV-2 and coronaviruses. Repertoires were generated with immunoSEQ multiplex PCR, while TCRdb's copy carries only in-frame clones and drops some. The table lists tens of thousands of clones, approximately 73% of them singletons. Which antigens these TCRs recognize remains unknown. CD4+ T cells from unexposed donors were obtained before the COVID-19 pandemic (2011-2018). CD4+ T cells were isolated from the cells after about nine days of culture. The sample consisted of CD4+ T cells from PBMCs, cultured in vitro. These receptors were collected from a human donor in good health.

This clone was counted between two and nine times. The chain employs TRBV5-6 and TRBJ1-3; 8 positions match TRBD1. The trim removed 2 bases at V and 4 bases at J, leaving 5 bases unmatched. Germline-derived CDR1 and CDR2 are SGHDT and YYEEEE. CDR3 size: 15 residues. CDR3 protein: CASSFPGQEGNTIYF. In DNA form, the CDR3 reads TGTGCCAGCAGCTTCCCGGGACAGGAGGGAAACACCATATATTTT.

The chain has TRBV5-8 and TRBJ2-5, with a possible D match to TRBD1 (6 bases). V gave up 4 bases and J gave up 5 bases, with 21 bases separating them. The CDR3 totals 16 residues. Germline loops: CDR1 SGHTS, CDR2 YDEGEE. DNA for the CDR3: TGTGCCAGCAGCGGGGGACAATTAATTAGTATGGAGACCCAGTACTTC. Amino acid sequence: CASSGGQLISMETQYF.

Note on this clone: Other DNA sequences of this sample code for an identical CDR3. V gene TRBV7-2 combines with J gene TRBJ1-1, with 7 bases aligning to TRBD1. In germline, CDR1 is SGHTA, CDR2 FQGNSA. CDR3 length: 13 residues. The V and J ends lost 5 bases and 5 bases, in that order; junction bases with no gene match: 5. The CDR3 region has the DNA TGTGCCAGCAGCCCGCAGGGGGTTACTGAAGCTTTCTTT. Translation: CASSPQGVTEAFF.

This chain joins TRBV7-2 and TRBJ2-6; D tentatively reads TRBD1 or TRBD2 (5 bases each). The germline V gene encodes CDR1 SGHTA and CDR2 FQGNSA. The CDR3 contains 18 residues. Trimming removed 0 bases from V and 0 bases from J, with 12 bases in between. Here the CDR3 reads CASSLARGSYSGANVLTF. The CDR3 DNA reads TGTGCCAGCAGCTTAGCCCGGGGCTCCTACTCTGGGGCCAACGTCCTGACTTTC.

DNA for the CDR3: TGCGCCAGCAGCCAAGCTAACAGGGATGGCTACACCTTC. Its protein is CASSQANRDGYTF. The J gene is TRBJ1-2, the V gene TRBV4-1, with D tentatively TRBD1 (6 bases). The germline V and J ends were trimmed by 1 base and 6 bases, with 9 bases remaining between them. The CDR3 is made up of 13 amino acids. Germline CDR1 is MGHRA and CDR2 is YSYEKL.

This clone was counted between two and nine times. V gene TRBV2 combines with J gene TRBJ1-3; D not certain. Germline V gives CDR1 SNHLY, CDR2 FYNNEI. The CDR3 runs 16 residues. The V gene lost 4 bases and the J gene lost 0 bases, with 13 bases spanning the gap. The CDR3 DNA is TGTGCCAGCAGTGGGGGTTGGGCAACCTCTGGAAACACCATATATTTT. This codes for CASSGGWATSGNTIYF.

In DNA, the CDR3 is TGCGCCAGCAGCTTGGCGGCAGGGGGGGAGAACACTGAAGCTTTCTTT. Translation gives CASSLAAGGENTEAFF. The chain joins TRBV5-1 to TRBJ1-1; 7 bases align to TRBD1. Unmatched junction bases numbered 6, after V lost 0 bases and J lost 1 base. The CDR3 loop spans 16 amino acids. The germline gives CDR1 SGHRS, CDR2 YFSETQ. Based on the CDR3 plus reference TRBV5-1 and TRBJ1-1, the full variable domain is KAGVTQTPRYLIKTRGQQVTLSCSPISGHRSVSWYQQTPGQGLQFLFEYFSETQRNKGNFPGRFSGRQFSNSRSEMNVSTLELGDSALYLCASSLAAGGENTEAFFGQGTRLTVV.

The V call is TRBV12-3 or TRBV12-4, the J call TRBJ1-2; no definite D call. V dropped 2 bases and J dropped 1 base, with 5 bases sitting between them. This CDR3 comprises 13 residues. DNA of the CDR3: TGTGCCAGCAGTTTATCGAATAACTATGGCTACACCTTC. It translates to CASSLSNNYGYTF.

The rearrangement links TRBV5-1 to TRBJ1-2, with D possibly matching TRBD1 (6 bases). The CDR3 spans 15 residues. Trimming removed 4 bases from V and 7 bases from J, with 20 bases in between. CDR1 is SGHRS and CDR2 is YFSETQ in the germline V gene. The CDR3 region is CASSREGGPQSGYTF. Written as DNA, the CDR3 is TGCGCCAGCAGCCGAGAAGGGGGTCCTCAAAGTGGCTACACCTTC. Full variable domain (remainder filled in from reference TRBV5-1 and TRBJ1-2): KAGVTQTPRYLIKTRGQQVTLSCSPISGHRSVSWYQQTPGQGLQFLFEYFSETQRNKGNFPGRFSGRQFSNSRSEMNVSTLELGDSALYLCASSREGGPQSGYTFGSGTRLTVV.